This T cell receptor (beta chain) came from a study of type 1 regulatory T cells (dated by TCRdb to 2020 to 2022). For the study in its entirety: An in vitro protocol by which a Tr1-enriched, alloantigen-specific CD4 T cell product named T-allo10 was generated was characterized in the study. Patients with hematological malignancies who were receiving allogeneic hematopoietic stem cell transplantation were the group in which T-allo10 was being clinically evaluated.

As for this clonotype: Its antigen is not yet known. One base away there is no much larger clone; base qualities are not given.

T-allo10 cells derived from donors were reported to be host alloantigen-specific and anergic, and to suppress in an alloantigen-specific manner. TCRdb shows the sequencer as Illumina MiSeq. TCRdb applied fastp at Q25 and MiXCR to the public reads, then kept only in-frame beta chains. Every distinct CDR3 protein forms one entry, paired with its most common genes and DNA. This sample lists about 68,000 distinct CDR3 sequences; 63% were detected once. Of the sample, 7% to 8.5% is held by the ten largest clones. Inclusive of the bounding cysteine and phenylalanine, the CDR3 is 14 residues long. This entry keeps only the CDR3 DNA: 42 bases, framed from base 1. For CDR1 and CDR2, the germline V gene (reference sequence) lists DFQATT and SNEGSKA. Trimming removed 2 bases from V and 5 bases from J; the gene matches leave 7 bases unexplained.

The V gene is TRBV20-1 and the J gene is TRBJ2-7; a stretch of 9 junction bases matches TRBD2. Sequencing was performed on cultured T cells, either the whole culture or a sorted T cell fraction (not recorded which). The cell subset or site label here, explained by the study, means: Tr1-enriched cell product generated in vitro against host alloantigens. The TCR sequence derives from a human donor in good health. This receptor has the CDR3 CSARRAGGGNEQYF. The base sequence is TGCAGTGCTAGAAGGGCGGGAGGGGGGAACGAGCAGTACTTC.